This T cell receptor (beta chain) was obtained from a study of shared clonotypes between healthy human individuals. Authors' processing steps: Filtering of immunoSEQ junctional sequences could not match full-length read filtering. TCRdb keeps only in-frame clones here, not all; method: immunoSEQ multiplex PCR. V, J and clone size derive from that table, while D and trimming were established from the DNA sequence. The sample has about 2.4 million clones; 93% are singletons. The germline gives CDR1 MGHDK, CDR2 SYGVNS. Trimming took off 5 bases at V and 5 bases at J, with 6 bases between the two ends. The CDR3 spans 11 residues. CD4+ cell separation produced CD45RA+ naive and CD45RA-negative memory subsets.

The origin of this receptor is a man younger than 30 in good health. Some clones in this sample may be carry-over from other donors' samples. Sequencing was done on a sample of naive CD4+ T cells from PBMCs. As to subset: CD45RA+ positively selected. The V and J genes are TRBV25-1 and TRBJ1-2; unclear D gene. Here the CDR3 DNA reads TGTGCCAGCAGTCTCGGGTATGGCTACACCTTC. This gives the protein CASSLGYGYTF.